These T cell receptor beta chains were read from a single sample in a study of blood T cell repertoires in COVID-19. Sequencing used immunoSEQ multiplex PCR; TCRdb keeps in-frame clones, though not all of them. The table records approximately 150,000 clones, 80% of them present only once. What was sequenced was peripheral blood. These receptors were obtained from a woman aged 45-65 years with acute or convalescent COVID-19. CDR3s include the opening cysteine and the closing phenylalanine or tryptophan. D genes are given only for firm matches. The size entry is marked missing in some rows and otherwise reads once, few, many or a size class.

- - TRBJ1-5 TRBV19 TGTGCCAGTAGCGACTATAGCAATCAGCCCCAGCATTTT CASSDYSNQPQHF
- - TRBJ1-5 TRBV5-4 TGTGCCAGCAGCTTGGGTACAGGAGATCAGCCCCAGCATTTT CASSLGTGDQPQHF
- - TRBJ1-1 TRBV6-5 TGTGCCAGCATCCGACCTGGGCAAAACACTGAAGCTTTCTTT CASIRPGQNTEAFF
TRBD2 - TRBJ2-1 TRBV18 TGTGCCAGCTCACCATCAGCGGGGGGGCTTAATGAGCAGTTCTTC CASSPSAGGLNEQFF
- - TRBJ2-1 TRBV5-4 TGTGCCAGCAGCTTGTCACTCCTCAATGAGCAGTTCTTC CASSLSLLNEQFF
TRBD1 - TRBJ1-4 TRBV4-2 TGTGCCAGCAGCGTTACGGGACAGCAGACCGCAACTAATGAAAAACTGTTTTTT CASSVTGQQTATNEKLFF
- once TRBJ2-7 TRBV7-3 TGTGCCAGCAGCTTACAGCACGAGGCCCACTACGAGCAGTACTTC CASSLQHEAHYEQYF
- - TRBJ1-2 TRBV18 TGTGCCAGCTCAACAGGGAACTATGGCTACACCTTC CASSTGNYGYTF
- - TRBJ1-1 TRBV10-3 TGTGCCATCAGTGAGGGACTCAACGAAGCTTTCTTT CAISEGLNEAFF
- - TRBJ1-4 TRBV21-1 TGTGCCAGCAGCAAACACCGAGGACAGAGGAATGAAAAACTGTTTTTT CASSKHRGQRNEKLFF
TRBD1 - TRBJ2-7 TRBV6-5 TGTGCCAGCAGGAACCGGGACAGGGGACCCTACGAGCAGTACTTC CASRNRDRGPYEQYF
- few TRBJ1-1 TRBV4-3 TGCGCCAGCAGCCAAGATCTTAGGGGCCCGGTGGACACTGAAGCTTTCTTT CASSQDLRGPVDTEAFF
TRBD1 - TRBJ2-1 TRBV5-1 TGCGCCAGCAACCTAGGACAGGGCGGTGAGCAGTTCTTC CASNLGQGGEQFF
TRBD1 once TRBJ1-5 TRBV19 TGTGCCAGTAGTAGTACAGGGGGGTCGCGCGGCAATCAGCCCCAGCATTTT CASSSTGGSRGNQPQHF
TRBD1 - TRBJ1-6 TRBV2 TGTGCCAGCAGTTACCAGACAGGGAATGATTCACCCCTCCACTTT CASSYQTGNDSPLHF
TRBD1 - TRBJ1-1 TRBV18 TGTGCCAGCTCACCCCTCCGGGACAGAGGCACTGAAGCTTTCTTT CASSPLRDRGTEAFF
- - TRBJ2-7 TRBV12-1 TGTGCCCCGGGGACACAGGCTAGCGGGGGTGGCGAGCAGTACTTC CAPGTQASGGGEQYF
- few TRBJ1-4 TRBV5-6 TGTGCCAGCTCAGGGGAACTCTCGTGGGAAAAACTGTTTTTT CASSGELSWEKLFF
TRBD1 - TRBJ1-6 TRBV13 TGTGCCAGCAGCCCCCGGACAGGGCTGTCCTATAATTCACCCCTCCACTTT CASSPRTGLSYNSPLHF
TRBD1 - TRBJ1-1 TRBV2 TGTGCCAGCAGTATTCCGGGACAGGCCCCCGGAGCTTTCTTT CASSIPGQAPGAFF
- - TRBJ2-1 TRBV6-2/TRBV6-3 TGTGCCAGCAGTCCGTTTGTAGATCCCAATGAGCAGTTCTTC CASSPFVDPNEQFF
TRBD2 - TRBJ2-2 TRBV6-5 TGTGCCAGCAGCGCGACTAGCGGGGTCACCGGGGAGCTGTTTTTT CASSATSGVTGELFF
- - TRBJ2-3 TRBV6-5 TGTGCCAGCAGTTTAAAGGGGTTGGAAGATACGCAGTATTTT CASSLKGLEDTQYF
- - TRBJ2-1 TRBV7-9 TGTGCCAGCAGCCAAGACAGTTACAATGAGCAGTTCTTC CASSQDSYNEQFF
- few TRBJ1-1 TRBV3-1/TRBV3-2 TGTGCCAGCAGCCCCAGTGCAGGAGGCACTGAAGCTTTCTTT CASSPSAGGTEAFF
- - TRBJ2-1 TRBV6-2/TRBV6-3 TGTGCCAGCAGTTACCAATACAATGAGCAGTTCTTC CASSYQYNEQFF
TRBD2 - TRBJ2-3 TRBV19 TGTGCCAGTAGTATCCTCGGACTAGGCCTAGATACGCAGTATTTT CASSILGLGLDTQYF
TRBD2 - TRBJ2-5 TRBV2 TGTGCCAGCAGAGCCGGGACTACCGGGCCAGGAGAGACCCAGTACTTC CASRAGTTGPGETQYF
- - TRBJ1-6 TRBV5-1 TGCGCCAGCAGCTTGGGGCAGGGACTCTTAGGGAGTTCACCCCTCCACTTT CASSLGQGLLGSSPLHF
- - TRBJ2-6 TRBV7-3 TGTGCCAGCAGCTTCCGAGGGGGTCGTAGCTCTGGGGCCAACGTCCTGACTTTC CASSFRGGRSSGANVLTF
TRBD1 once TRBJ1-2 TRBV24-1 TGTGCCACCGAAAGTGGGACAGGGAACTATGGCTACACCTTC CATESGTGNYGYTF